This T cell receptor beta chain was sequenced during a study of shared clonotypes between healthy human individuals. Study context: Aged 18 to 49, the donors were a couple of women and a few men.

Deep level was the assay's run setting. Sorted-subset replicate PCRs used roughly 210 ng of genomic DNA. This amount corresponded to approximately 30,000 T cell genomes. Generated by immunoSEQ multiplex PCR, the TCRdb table keeps only in-frame clones and is missing some. The sample contains about 2.3 million clones, under 95% of which appear only once. Free of recent acute infections or vaccinations, the donors were healthy HIV-negative adults. The V gene's germline CDR1 is MNHEY and CDR2 SMNVEV (reference sequence). The CDR3 is 14 amino acids. Trimming took 5 bases from V and 2 from J; bases not matched to a gene: 6.

What was sequenced was naive CD4+ T cells from PBMCs. Regarding subset: CD45RA+ positively selected. The genes are TRBV27 and TRBJ2-7; TRBD1 agrees at 7 bases. The clonotype originates from a man aged 18-30 years in good health. Some clones in this sample may be carry-over from other donors' samples. The chain's CDR3 is CASSKRDSPYEQYF. The DNA for the CDR3 is TGTGCCAGCAGTAAAAGGGACAGTCCCTACGAGCAGTACTTC.